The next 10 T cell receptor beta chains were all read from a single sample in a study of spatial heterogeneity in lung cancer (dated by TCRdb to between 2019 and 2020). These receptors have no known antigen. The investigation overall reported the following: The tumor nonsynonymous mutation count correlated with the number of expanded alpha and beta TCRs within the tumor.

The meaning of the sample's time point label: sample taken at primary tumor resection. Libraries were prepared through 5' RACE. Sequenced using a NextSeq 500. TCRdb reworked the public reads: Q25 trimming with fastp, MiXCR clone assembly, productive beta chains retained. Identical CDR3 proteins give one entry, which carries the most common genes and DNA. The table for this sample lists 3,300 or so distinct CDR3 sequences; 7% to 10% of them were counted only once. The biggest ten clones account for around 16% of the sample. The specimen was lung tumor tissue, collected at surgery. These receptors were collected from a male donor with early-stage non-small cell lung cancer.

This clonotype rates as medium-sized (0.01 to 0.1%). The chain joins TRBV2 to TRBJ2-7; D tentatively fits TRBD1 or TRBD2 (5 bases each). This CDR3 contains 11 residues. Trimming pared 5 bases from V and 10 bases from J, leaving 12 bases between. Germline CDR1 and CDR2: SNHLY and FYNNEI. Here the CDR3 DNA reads TGTGCCAGCAGTCCCAGGGACGGACAGTACTTC. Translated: CASSPRDGQYF.

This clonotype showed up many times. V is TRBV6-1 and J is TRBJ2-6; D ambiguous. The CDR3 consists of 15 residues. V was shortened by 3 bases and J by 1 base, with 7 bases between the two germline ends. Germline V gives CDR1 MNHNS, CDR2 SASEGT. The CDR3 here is CASSDPSSGANVLTF. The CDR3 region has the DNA TGTGCCAGCAGTGACCCTAGTTCTGGGGCCAACGTCCTGACTTTC.

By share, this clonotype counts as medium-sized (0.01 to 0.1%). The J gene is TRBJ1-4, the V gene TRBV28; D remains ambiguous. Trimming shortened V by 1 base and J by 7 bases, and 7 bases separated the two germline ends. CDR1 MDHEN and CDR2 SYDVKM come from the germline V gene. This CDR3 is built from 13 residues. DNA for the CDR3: TGTGCCAGCAGTTTATCGGACGGTGAAAAACTGTTTTTT. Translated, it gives CASSLSDGEKLFF. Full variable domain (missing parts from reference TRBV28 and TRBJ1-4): DVKVTQSSRYLVKRTGEKVFLECVQDMDHENMFWYRQDPGLGLRLIYFSYDVKMKEKGDIPEGYSVSREKKERFSLILESASTNQTSMYLCASSLSDGEKLFFGSGTQLSVL.

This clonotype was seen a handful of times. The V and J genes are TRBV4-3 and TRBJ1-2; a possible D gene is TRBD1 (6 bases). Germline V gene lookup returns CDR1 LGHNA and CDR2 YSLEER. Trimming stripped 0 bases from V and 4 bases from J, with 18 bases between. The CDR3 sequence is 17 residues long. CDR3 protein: CASSQDVARGSLYGYTF. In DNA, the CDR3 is TGCGCCAGCAGCCAAGATGTCGCCAGGGGCAGCCTCTATGGCTACACCTTC.

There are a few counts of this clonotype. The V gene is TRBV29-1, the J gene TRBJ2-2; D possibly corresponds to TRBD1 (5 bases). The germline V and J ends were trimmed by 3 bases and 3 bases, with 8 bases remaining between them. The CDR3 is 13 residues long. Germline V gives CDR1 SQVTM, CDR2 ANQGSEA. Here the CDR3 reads CSVDGQHTGELFF. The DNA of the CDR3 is TGCAGCGTTGATGGACAACACACCGGGGAGCTGTTTTTT.

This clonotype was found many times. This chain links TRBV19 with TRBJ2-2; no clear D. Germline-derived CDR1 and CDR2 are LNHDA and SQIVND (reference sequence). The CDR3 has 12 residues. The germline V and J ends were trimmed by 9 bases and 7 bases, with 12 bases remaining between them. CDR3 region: CASERVDGELFF. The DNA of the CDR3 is TGTGCCAGCGAAAGGGTTGACGGGGAGCTGTTTTTT.

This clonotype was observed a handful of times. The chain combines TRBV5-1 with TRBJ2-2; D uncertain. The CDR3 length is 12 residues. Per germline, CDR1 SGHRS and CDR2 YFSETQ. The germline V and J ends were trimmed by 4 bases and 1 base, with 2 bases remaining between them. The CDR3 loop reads CASSVNTGELFF. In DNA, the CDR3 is TGCGCCAGCAGCGTGAACACCGGGGAGCTGTTTTTT.

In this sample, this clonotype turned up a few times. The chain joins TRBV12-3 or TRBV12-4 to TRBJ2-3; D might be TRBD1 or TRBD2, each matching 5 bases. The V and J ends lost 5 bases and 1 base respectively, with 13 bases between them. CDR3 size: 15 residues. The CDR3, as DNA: TGTGCCAGCAGTGACAGCCCCGGGGGCACAGATACGCAGTATTTT. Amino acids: CASSDSPGGTDTQYF.

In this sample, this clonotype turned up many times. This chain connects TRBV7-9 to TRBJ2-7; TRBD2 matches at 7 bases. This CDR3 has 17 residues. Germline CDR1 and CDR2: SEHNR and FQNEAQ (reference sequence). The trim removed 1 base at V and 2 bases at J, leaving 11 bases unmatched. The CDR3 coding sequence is TGTGCCAGCAGCTTAGTGTCCTTTAGCGGGTTCGCCTACGAGCAGTACTTC. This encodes CASSLVSFSGFAYEQYF. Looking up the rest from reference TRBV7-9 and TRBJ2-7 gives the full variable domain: DTGVSQNPRHKITKRGQNVTFRCDPISEHNRLYWYRQTLGQGPEFLTYFQNEAQLEKSRLLSDRFSAERPKGSFSTLEIQRTEQGDSAMYLCASSLVSFSGFAYEQYFGPGTRLTVT.

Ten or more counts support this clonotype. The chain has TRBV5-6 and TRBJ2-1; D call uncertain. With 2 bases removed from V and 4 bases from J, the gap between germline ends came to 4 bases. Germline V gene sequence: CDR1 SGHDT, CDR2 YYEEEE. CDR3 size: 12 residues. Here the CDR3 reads CASSFRYNEQFF. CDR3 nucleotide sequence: TGTGCCAGCAGCTTTCGTTACAATGAGCAGTTCTTC.